Sequencing of this T cell receptor (beta chain) was carried out in a study of human T cells and chemical hapten exposure. Study summary: All through the approximately 25-week study, the scalp of each patient received diphenylcyclopropenone doses weekly. The patch tests put 0.01% DPC on the skin of the upper back and were read 6 days later.

Via MiXCR, TCRdb re-called the RACE reads, giving one row per CDR3 protein. The repertoire holds tens of thousands of distinct CDR3 sequences, around 12% seen once, with 4.5% to 6% in the top ten. The CDR3 has 16 residues. Germline lookup yields CDR1 MDHEN and CDR2 SYDVKM. V lost 8 bases and J 0 bases, leaving 17 bases between the germline ends. The time point: pre-sensitization, week 0. Treatment of the sample: therapeutic diphenylcyclopropenone sensitization with weekly scalp DPC. The material sequenced was whole blood, taken in connection with sensitization to the hapten diphenylcyclopropenone (DPC). This clonotype originated in a woman aged 25 to 45 with alopecia areata. Some clones in this sample may be carry-over from other donors' samples. V gene TRBV28 combines with J gene TRBJ2-1; perhaps D is TRBD1 or TRBD2 (5 bases each). CDR3 protein: CASAARSGSSYNEQFF. As DNA, the CDR3 is TGTGCCAGCGCCGCCAGGTCAGGGAGCTCCTACAATGAGCAGTTCTTC.